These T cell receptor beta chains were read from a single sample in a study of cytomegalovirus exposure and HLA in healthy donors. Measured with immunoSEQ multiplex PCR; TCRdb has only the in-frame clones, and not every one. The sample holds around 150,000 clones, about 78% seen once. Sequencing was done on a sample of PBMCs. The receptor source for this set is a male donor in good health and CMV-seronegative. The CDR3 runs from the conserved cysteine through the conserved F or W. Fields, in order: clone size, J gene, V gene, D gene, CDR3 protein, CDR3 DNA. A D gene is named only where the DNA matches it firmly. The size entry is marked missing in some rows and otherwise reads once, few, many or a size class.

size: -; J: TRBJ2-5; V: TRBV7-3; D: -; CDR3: CASSRGFQETQYF; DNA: TGTGCCAGCAGTCGGGGGTTTCAAGAGACCCAGTACTTC
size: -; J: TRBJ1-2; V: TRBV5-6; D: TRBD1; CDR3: CASSLGGGYTF; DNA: TGTGCCAGCAGCTTAGGGGGCGGCTACACCTTC
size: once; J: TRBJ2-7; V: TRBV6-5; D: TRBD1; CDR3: CASSYSTGGSYEQYF; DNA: TGTGCCAGCAGTTACTCTACAGGGGGCTCCTACGAGCAGTACTTC
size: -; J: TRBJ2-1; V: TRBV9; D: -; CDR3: CASSVGLQNNEQFF; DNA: TGTGCCAGCAGCGTAGGTCTACAGAACAATGAGCAGTTCTTC
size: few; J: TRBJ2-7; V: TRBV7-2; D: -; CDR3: CASSSQGPQDYEQYF; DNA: TGTGCCAGCAGCTCTCAGGGTCCCCAAGACTACGAGCAGTACTTC
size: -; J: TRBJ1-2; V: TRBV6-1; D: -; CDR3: CASRLQDSYGYTF; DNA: TGTGCCAGCAGGTTACAGGATTCCTATGGCTACACCTTC
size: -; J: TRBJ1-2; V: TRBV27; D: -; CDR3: CASRTTGPYYGYTF; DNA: TGTGCCAGCAGGACTACAGGGCCTTACTATGGCTACACCTTC
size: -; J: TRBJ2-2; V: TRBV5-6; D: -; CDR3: CASSLPNQITGELFF; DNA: TGTGCCAGCAGCTTGCCTAACCAAATCACCGGGGAGCTGTTTTTT
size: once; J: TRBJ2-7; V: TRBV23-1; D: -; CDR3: CASSQWYRDTTEEQYF; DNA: TGCGCCAGCAGTCAATGGTACCGGGACACCACCGAGGAGCAGTACTTC
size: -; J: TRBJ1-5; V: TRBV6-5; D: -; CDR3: CASLMEGFRQPQHF; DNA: TGTGCCAGCCTTATGGAGGGGTTCAGGCAGCCCCAGCATTTT
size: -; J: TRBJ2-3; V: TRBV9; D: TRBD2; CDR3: CASSDTSGRALDTQYF; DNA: TGTGCCAGCAGTGATACTAGCGGGAGGGCCTTAGATACGCAGTATTTT
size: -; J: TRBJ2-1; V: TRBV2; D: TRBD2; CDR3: CASSFTGTSGRNEQFF; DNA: TGTGCCAGCAGCTTCACCGGGACTAGCGGGAGAAATGAGCAGTTCTTC
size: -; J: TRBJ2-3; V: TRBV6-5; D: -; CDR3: CASSYSSGPPNTQYF; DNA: TGTGCCAGCAGTTACTCGTCAGGGCCCCCCAATACGCAGTATTTT
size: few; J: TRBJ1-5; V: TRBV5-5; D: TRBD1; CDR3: CASSWRTGGGSRNQPQHF; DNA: TGTGCCAGCAGCTGGAGGACAGGGGGGGGAAGCCGCAATCAGCCCCAGCATTTT
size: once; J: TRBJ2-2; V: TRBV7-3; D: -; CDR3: CASSSGSTGELFF; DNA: TGTGCCAGCAGCTCCGGTAGCACCGGGGAGCTGTTTTTT
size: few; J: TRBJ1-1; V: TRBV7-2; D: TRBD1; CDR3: CASSPKQGAVTEAFF; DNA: TGTGCCAGCAGCCCTAAACAGGGGGCCGTCACTGAAGCTTTCTTT
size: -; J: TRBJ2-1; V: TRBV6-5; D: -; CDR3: CASSYGTGEQFF; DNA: TGTGCCAGCAGTTACGGGACTGGTGAGCAGTTCTTC
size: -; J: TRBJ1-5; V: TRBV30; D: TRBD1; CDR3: CAWSGGTGLGNQPQHF; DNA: TGTGCCTGGAGTGGGGGGACAGGGCTAGGGAATCAGCCCCAGCATTTT
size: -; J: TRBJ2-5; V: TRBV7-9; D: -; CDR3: CASSTRQDEKIEETQYF; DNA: TGTGCCAGCAGCACCAGACAGGACGAAAAGATAGAAGAGACCCAGTACTTC
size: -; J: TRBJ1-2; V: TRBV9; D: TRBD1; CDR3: CASTDRVDYGYTF; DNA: TGTGCCAGCACGGACAGGGTGGACTATGGCTACACCTTC
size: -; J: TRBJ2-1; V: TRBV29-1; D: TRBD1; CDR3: CSAGYGTGAGEQFF; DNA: TGCAGCGCTGGATATGGGACAGGGGCAGGAGAGCAGTTCTTC
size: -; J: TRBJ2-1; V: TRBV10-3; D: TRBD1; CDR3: CAIGPDRGLYNEQFF; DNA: TGTGCCATCGGTCCGGACAGGGGGTTATACAATGAGCAGTTCTTC
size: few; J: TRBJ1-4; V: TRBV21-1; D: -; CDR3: CASSNRGSIVDEKLFF; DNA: TGTGCCAGCAGTAACAGGGGTAGTATAGTTGATGAAAAACTGTTTTTT
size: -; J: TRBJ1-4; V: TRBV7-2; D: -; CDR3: CASSRRGMNEKLFF; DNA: TGTGCCAGCTCGCGACGGGGGATGAATGAAAAACTGTTTTTT
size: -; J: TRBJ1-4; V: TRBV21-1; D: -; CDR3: CASSNGADEKLFF; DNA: TGTGCCAGCAGCAATGGGGCGGATGAAAAACTGTTTTTT
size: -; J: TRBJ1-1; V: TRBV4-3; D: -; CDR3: CASSQDRIVTEAFF; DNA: TGCGCCAGCAGCCAAGACCGAATAGTGACTGAAGCTTTCTTT
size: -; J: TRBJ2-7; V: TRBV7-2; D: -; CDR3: CASSPAPRTTESYEQYF; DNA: TGTGCCAGCAGCCCGGCCCCTCGCACGACAGAGTCCTACGAGCAGTACTTC
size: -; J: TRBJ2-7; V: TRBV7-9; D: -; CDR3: CASSDLPGKEQYF; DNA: TGTGCCAGCAGTGATTTACCGGGGAAAGAGCAGTACTTC